The 11 T cell receptor beta chains below all came from one sample that was sequenced in a study of patients and donors after allogeneic stem cell transplantation. TCRdb used MiXCR to reprocess the RT-PCR reads, holding one entry per CDR3 protein. The data contain about 160,000 distinct CDR3 sequences, over 35% of them singletons. Sequenced: blood, either unsorted or a sorted T cell fraction (not recorded which). Receptors were obtained from a human donor who was either an allogeneic HSCT recipient or a stem cell or donor lymphocyte infusion donor (not recorded which). It is not recorded whose cells these are; they may come from a transplant donor.

V usage is TRBV9 and J usage is TRBJ2-5, with D possibly TRBD2 on 7 matching bases. The CDR3 runs to 14 residues. From germline, CDR1 is SGDLS and CDR2 YYNGEE. Trimming took 0 bases from V and 9 from J, leaving 15 bases between them. This CDR3 reads CASSVEVGGDPQYF. CDR3 bases: TGTGCCAGCAGCGTAGAAGTAGGGGGGGATCCCCAGTACTTC.

This clonotype was seen a handful of times. The chain links TRBV3-1 to TRBJ2-4, with 7 bases fitting TRBD2. The length of the CDR3 is 13 residues. With V trimmed by 2 bases and J by 9 bases, 4 bases remained unmatched. Germline values: CDR1 LGHDT, CDR2 YNNKEL (reference sequence). In DNA, the CDR3 is TGTGCCAGCAGCCAATGGGGACTATTCATTCAGTACTTC. Protein product: CASSQWGLFIQYF.

V gene TRBV7-9 combines with J gene TRBJ1-5; D might be TRBD1 (6 bases). The CDR3 has 13 residues. V was pared by 2 bases and J by 11 bases, with 13 bases between. Germline loops: CDR1 SEHNR, CDR2 FQNEAQ (reference sequence). CDR3 bases: TGTGCCAGCAGCTTACCGGGACATAGGGCCCAGCATTTT. Amino acids: CASSLPGHRAQHF.

The CDR3 region has the DNA TGTGCCAGCAGCGGCAGGGGCACAGATACGCAGTATTTT. It is translated as CASSGRGTDTQYF. The chain uses TRBV9 and TRBJ2-3, with a weak D call TRBD1 (5 bases). The germline CDR1 and CDR2 sequences are SGDLS and YYNGEE. This CDR3 comprises 13 residues. Deletions cut 3 bases from V and 1 base from J, with 6 bases between.

Only a few counts were recorded for this clonotype. The rearrangement links TRBV28 to TRBJ2-2; no clear D. This CDR3 contains 15 residues. The germline V gene encodes CDR1 MDHEN and CDR2 SYDVKM. Trimming took 10 bases from V and 2 from J, leaving 17 bases between them. The CDR3 loop reads CATLHTAYNTGELFF. The CDR3 DNA sequence: TGTGCCACTCTCCATACGGCCTATAACACCGGGGAGCTGTTTTTT. The whole variable domain, remainder taken from reference TRBV28 and TRBJ2-2, is DVKVTQSSRYLVKRTGEKVFLECVQDMDHENMFWYRQDPGLGLRLIYFSYDVKMKEKGDIPEGYSVSREKKERFSLILESASTNQTSMYLCATLHTAYNTGELFFGEGSRLTVL.

The chain recombines TRBV24-1 with TRBJ2-3; TRBD2 might be the D (5 bases). This CDR3 region has 11 residues. Trimming shortened V by 5 bases and J by 11 bases, and 10 bases separated the two germline ends. The germline V gene encodes CDR1 KGHDR and CDR2 SFDVKD. The CDR3 DNA sequence: TGTGCCACCAGTGCCCTCGGACTGCAGTATTTT. This codes for CATSALGLQYF.

The chain uses TRBV27 and TRBJ1-3; no reliable D call. The CDR3 spans 13 residues. Trimming shortened V by 8 bases and J by 2 bases, and 10 bases separated the two germline ends. Germline lookup yields CDR1 MNHEY and CDR2 SMNVEV (reference sequence). The CDR3 reads CASGRGTGNTIYF. CDR3 nucleotide sequence: TGTGCCAGCGGCCGGGGAACTGGAAACACCATATATTTT.

This chain connects TRBV18 to TRBJ1-2; 8 nucleotides align to TRBD1. The germline CDR1 and CDR2 sequences are KGHSH and LQKENI. The CDR3 covers 15 residues. After removal of 0 bases from V and 4 bases from J, the junction contained 4 bases not matched to a gene. In nucleotides, the CDR3 is TGTGCCAGCTCACCACCTTCGGACAGGGCCTATGGCTACACCTTC. Its translation: CASSPPSDRAYGYTF.

In this sample, this clonotype turned up many times. The chain carries TRBV9 and TRBJ1-6; D might be TRBD1 (5 bases). V was pared by 0 bases and J by 8 bases, with 15 bases between. The germline V gene encodes CDR1 SGDLS and CDR2 YYNGEE. The CDR3 runs to 16 residues. Written as DNA, the CDR3 is TGTGCCAGCAGCGTAGCTCCCGATCTAGGGGATTCACCCCTCCACTTT. Amino acid sequence: CASSVAPDLGDSPLHF.

V and J are TRBV10-3 and TRBJ2-5, with unresolved D. Trimming left V 0 bases short and J 1 base short, with 12 bases between. The germline V gene encodes CDR1 ENHRY and CDR2 SYGVKD. This CDR3 has 16 amino acids. The CDR3 nucleotides are TGTGCCATCAGTGAGTCTGTTACCGGGTCCCAAGAGACCCAGTACTTC. Translation gives CAISESVTGSQETQYF.

The chain is built from TRBV9 and TRBJ2-3; D is possibly TRBD1 or TRBD2 (5 bases each). Trimming shortened V by 4 bases and J by 0 bases, and 9 bases separated the two germline ends. CDR1 and CDR2 from the germline V gene are SGDLS and YYNGEE. The CDR3 has 14 amino acids. The CDR3 sequence is CASSTGRSTDTQYF. DNA for the CDR3: TGTGCCAGCAGCACGGGGCGGAGCACAGATACGCAGTATTTT.